This T cell receptor (beta chain) appears in the sequencing data of a study of regulatory T cells in long-lasting Graves disease. Time point described: newly diagnosed GD, antithyroid drugs for less than 3 months. With RNA extracted from PBMCs as input, the TCR library was made. Into tubes containing EDTA, 8 to 9 milliliters of peripheral blood were drawn. CDR3 length: 13 amino acids. Germline CDR1 and CDR2: SGHKS and YYEKEE (reference sequence). The V and J ends lost 0 bases and 7 bases respectively, with 10 bases between them. General study findings and limits: The TCR repertoire of persistent Graves' patients was less diverse than that of newly diagnosed ones. The study found persistent patients shared more public clonotypes (roughly 3,000) than new patients (over 900).

This clonotype showed up just a few times. Antigen unknown. TCR beta libraries were built with iRepertoire HTBI primers and Arm-PCR of CDR3 regions. Using its own MiXCR run on the multiplex PCR reads, TCRdb lists one record per CDR3 protein. The repertoire holds 200,000 to 250,000 distinct CDR3 sequences, with around 16% as singletons. The chain joins TRBV5-5 to TRBJ1-2, with D possibly TRBD1 on 6 matching bases. The sequence derives from a female donor with Graves disease. The sample here was peripheral blood mononuclear cells (PBMCs), taken at new diagnosis, from a patient treated with antithyroid drugs. The CDR3 spells CASSLGSGAGYTF. CDR3 nucleotides: TGTGCCAGCAGCTTGGGGTCAGGGGCTGGCTACACCTTC.